Each of the 5 T cell receptor beta chains below was sequenced from the same sample in a study of T cell clonality in common variable immunodeficiency. The method was immunoSEQ multiplex PCR; TCRdb's version includes in-frame clones alone and lacks a portion of them. This sample carries around 42,000 clones, none of them present only once. What was sequenced was peripheral blood mononuclear cells. The receptors here all came from a person aged 18 to 75 in good health.

A few counts support this clone. The sequenced CDR3 bases are TGCAGTGCTAGAGAAGGGGGACGGCAGACAGCGGTCGACAACTATGGC. Its translation: CSAREGGRQTAVDNYG. The complete CDR3 protein is CSAREGGRQTAVDNYGYTF. The rearrangement links TRBV20-1 to TRBJ1-2, with a tentative D call TRBD1 (6 bases). The CDR3 end is not reached by the read, which stops 3 residues before it; the germline J gene fills it in. The germline V gene has CDR1 DFQATT and CDR2 SNEGSKA (reference sequence). V was pared by 0 bases and J by 2 bases, with 25 bases between. This CDR3 has 19 amino acids.

This clone has at least ten counts. From the germline J gene comes the end of the CDR3, since the read stops 3 residues before it. The V and J genes are TRBV19 and TRBJ2-5; TRBD2 matches 14 bases. Germline values: CDR1 LNHDA, CDR2 SQIVND (reference sequence). CDR3 length: 16 residues. The trim removed 7 bases at V and 2 bases at J, leaving 6 bases unmatched. The part of the CDR3 DNA that was read is TGTGCCAGTACCATGACTAGCGGGAGGGGACAAGAGACC. Translating gives CASTMTSGRGQET. The CDR3 reads in full as CASTMTSGRGQETQYF. The full variable domain, rest sourced from reference TRBV19 and TRBJ2-5, is DGGITQSPKYLFRKEGQNVTLSCEQNLNHDAMYWYRQDPGQGLRLIYYSQIVNDFQKGDIAEGYSVSREKKESFPLTVTSAQKNPTAFYLCASTMTSGRGQETQYFGPGTRLLVL.

This clone was observed many times. Read coverage stops 3 residues before the CDR3 terminus; the germline J gene supplies the remainder. The V gene is TRBV29-1, the J gene TRBJ2-4; 10 bases line up with TRBD1. Germline V gene sequence: CDR1 SQVTM, CDR2 ANQGSEA. With V trimmed by 5 bases and J by 0 bases, 1 base remained unmatched. There are 14 residues in the CDR3. CDR3 DNA (partial): TGCAGCGTTCGGGACAGGGGAGCCAAAAACATT. Translating gives CSVRDRGAKNI. Given in full, the CDR3 is CSVRDRGAKNIQYF.

This clone has at least ten counts. The read ends 3 residues before the CDR3 terminus; that terminus is restored from the germline J gene. This chain joins TRBV5-1 and TRBJ2-7; 10 bases map to TRBD1. The germline V gene encodes CDR1 SGHRS and CDR2 YFSETQ. This CDR3 comprises 16 residues. J was trimmed by 1 base and V by 3 bases; bases with no gene match: 7. Partial CDR3 DNA: TGCGCCAGCAGCTCGGAGACAGGGGGCGCATCCTACGAG. It codes for CASSSETGGASYE. From start to end, the CDR3 is CASSSETGGASYEQYF.

This clone was counted many times. The read finishes 3 residues shy of the CDR3 end, and the germline J gene is used to complete it. The rearrangement links TRBV6-2 or TRBV6-3 to TRBJ2-3, with 10 bases identical to TRBD2. The ends lost 2 bases at V and 4 bases at J; junction bases unmatched: 6. CDR3 size: 16 residues. Germline V gene sequence: CDR1 MNHEY, CDR2 SVGEGT. CDR3 DNA (partial): TGTGCCAGCAGTTACAGGCCTAGCGGGGGTGCAGATACG. Protein: CASSYRPSGGADT. The entire CDR3 sequence reads CASSYRPSGGADTQYF.